Below are 27 T cell receptor beta chains sequenced from a single sample in a study of blood T cell repertoires in COVID-19 (dated by TCRdb to the early 2020s). The library was obtained by the immunoSEQ multiplex PCR assay. Sourced from immuneACCESS, this table was stored by TCRdb with only in-frame sequences that have V and J called. A share of the clones is absent; for the studies checked, an unresolved V gene accounts for under half, and the remainder has no known explanation. In all, the sample holds approximately 76,000 clones, and around nine tenths of those were seen once. About 1.9% of the sample is held by the ten biggest clonotypes. The sample consisted of peripheral blood. The receptors shown here come from a woman between 55 and 75 years old with acute or convalescent COVID-19.

The V call is TRBV12-2, the J call TRBJ2-7; TRBD2 is the table's D call and was not checked against the DNA. TRBV12-2 is deemed a pseudogene. This CDR3 is 18 amino acids long. The chain's CDR3 is CASRLGSSGFASSYEQYF. For the CDR3, the DNA is TGTGCAAGTCGCTTAGGGTCCAGCGGGTTCGCCAGCTCCTACGAGCAGTACTTC.

The chain recombines TRBV5-1 with TRBJ2-2; TRBD2 aligns across 11 bases. This CDR3 comprises 19 residues. V trimming: 0 bases; J trimming: 7 bases; junction bases outside the gene matches: 14. The germline CDR1 and CDR2 sequences are SGHRS and YFSETQ. The CDR3 nucleotides are TGCGCCAGCAGCTTGGAGACCCAATTAGCGGGAGGGCTGATCGGGGAGCTGTTTTTT. Residues: CASSLETQLAGGLIGELFF.

The chain joins TRBV28 to TRBJ2-3; TRBD1 matches 7 bases. This CDR3 comprises 16 residues. The V gene's germline CDR1 is MDHEN and CDR2 SYDVKM. Losses at the gene ends were 4 bases for V and 3 bases for J; bases not matched to a gene: 10. CDR3 in amino acids: CASSSDLGGETDTQYF. The CDR3 bases are TGTGCCAGCAGTTCTGACCTAGGGGGCGAAACAGATACGCAGTATTTT.

This clone turned up a few times. The chain joins TRBV7-2 to TRBJ1-5; TRBD1 is a possible D gene (6 bases). This CDR3 is built from 15 residues. Germline V gene data show CDR1 as SGHTA and CDR2 as FQGNSA. The V and J ends lost 1 base and 1 base respectively, with 8 bases between them. CDR3: CASSLGGPSNQPQHF. The CDR3, as DNA: TGTGCCAGCAGCTTAGGGGGGCCCAGCAATCAGCCCCAGCATTTT.

This sequence joins TRBV27 and TRBJ2-7; TRBD2 aligns across 10 bases. The CDR3 is 16 amino acids. V gave up 6 bases and J gave up 0 bases; unmatched junction bases: 8. The germline V gene has CDR1 MNHEY and CDR2 SMNVEV (reference sequence). The DNA for the CDR3 is TGTGCCAGCAGCGATCCAATAGCGGGGGGCTCCTACGAGCAGTACTTC. Protein sequence: CASSDPIAGGSYEQYF.

This clone was recorded only once. The chain is built from TRBV24-1 and TRBJ2-1, with 10 bases aligning to TRBD1. The CDR3 sequence is 17 residues long. V lost 4 bases and J lost 0; bases outside the gene matches: 5. Germline CDR1 reads KGHDR; CDR2 reads SFDVKD. CDR3 nucleotides: TGTGCCACCAGTGAGTTCGGGACAGGGGCCTCCTACAATGAGCAGTTCTTC. Translated, it gives CATSEFGTGASYNEQFF.

The rearrangement uses TRBV19 and TRBJ1-5; D unclear. CDR1 is LNHDA, CDR2 SQIVND, per germline (reference sequence). Between the trimmed V and J ends, which lost 4 bases and 0 bases, there was a span of 7 bases. The CDR3 sequence is 14 residues long. The CDR3 sequence is CASSKQISNQPQHF. CDR3 sequence (DNA): TGTGCCAGTAGTAAACAGATTAGCAATCAGCCCCAGCATTTT. Drawing the rest from reference TRBV19 and TRBJ1-5, the complete variable domain is DGGITQSPKYLFRKEGQNVTLSCEQNLNHDAMYWYRQDPGQGLRLIYYSQIVNDFQKGDIAEGYSVSREKKESFPLTVTSAQKNPTAFYLCASSKQISNQPQHFGDGTRLSIL.

J is TRBJ2-2 and V is TRBV28, with TRBD1 matching over 7 bases. The CDR3 is 15 amino acids. The V and J ends lost 11 bases and 0 bases, in that order; junction bases with no gene match: 9. CDR1 is MDHEN, CDR2 SYDVKM, per germline. The CDR3 loop is CAVQGQPTNTGELFF. The CDR3 nucleotides read TGTGCCGTACAGGGACAGCCTACGAACACCGGGGAGCTGTTTTTT.

The chain employs TRBV5-6 and TRBJ1-2, with a tentative D call TRBD1 (6 bases). V gave up 3 bases and J gave up 4 bases, with 19 bases separating them. Germline CDR1 is SGHDT and CDR2 is YYEEEE. CDR3 length: 16 amino acids. CDR3 DNA: TGTGCCAGCAGCTCCGGTTTGGGGGCCGTTGGCTATGGCTACACCTTC. It codes for CASSSGLGAVGYGYTF.

This clone was seen just once. Other DNA sequences in this sample translate to the same CDR3. The CDR3 DNA is TGTGCCAGCTCACCCGGGAACTCCTACGAGCAGTACTTC. Its protein product is CASSPGNSYEQYF. This chain joins TRBV18 and TRBJ2-7, with TRBD2 as a possible D gene (5 bases). The V gene's germline CDR1 is KGHSH and CDR2 LQKENI. The ends were cut back, 3 bases at V and 0 bases at J, with 6 bases in the middle. The CDR3 contains 13 residues.

The V gene is TRBV27, the J gene TRBJ1-6, with 10 positions matching TRBD1. V lost 4 bases and J lost 4; bases outside the gene matches: 7. In germline, CDR1 is MNHEY, CDR2 SMNVEV (reference sequence). CDR3 length: 17 amino acids. This CDR3 is CASSSGQGVPYNSPLHF. CDR3 DNA: TGTGCCAGCAGTTCTGGACAGGGGGTGCCTTATAATTCACCCCTCCACTTT.

The gene calls are TRBV21-1 and TRBJ2-1; TRBD2, the D gene given by the table, was not confirmed from the DNA. TRBV21-1 is deemed a pseudogene. The CDR3 contains 15 residues. As DNA, the CDR3 is TGTGCCAGCAGCAGGGGGGACCGGGTCTACAATGAGCAGTTCTTC. Its protein product is CASSRGDRVYNEQFF.

CDR3 loop: CAISEGQSSGNTIYF. The DNA of the CDR3 is TGTGCCATCAGTGAGGGACAGAGCTCTGGAAACACCATATATTTT. The V call is TRBV10-3, the J call TRBJ1-3; a possible D gene is TRBD1 (6 bases). Deletions cut 2 bases from V and 0 bases from J, with 8 bases between. The germline V gene has CDR1 ENHRY and CDR2 SYGVKD. CDR3 length equals 15 residues.

This chain joins TRBV18 and TRBJ2-7; 9 nucleotides agree with TRBD1. The trim removed 8 bases at V and 3 bases at J, leaving 8 bases unmatched. CDR3 size: 14 residues. CDR1 and CDR2 from the germline V gene are KGHSH and LQKENI. Here the CDR3 DNA reads TGTGCCAGCCGCCGGGGACAGGGTTACTACGAGCAGTACTTC. Amino acids: CASRRGQGYYEQYF.

This clone has a single count. J is TRBJ2-5 and V is TRBV3-1 (or the pseudogene TRBV3-2); 7 bases are shared with TRBD1. This CDR3 contains 14 residues. The germline CDR1 and CDR2 sequences are LGHDT and YNNKEL (reference sequence). The V segment lost 6 bases and the J segment 2 bases; nucleotides outside the gene matches: 6. CDR3 DNA: TGTGCCAGCAGGGTCTCAGGGGGTCAAGAGACCCAGTACTTC. This gives the protein CASRVSGGQETQYF.

This clone was counted a single time. This chain uses TRBV3-1 (or the pseudogene TRBV3-2) with TRBJ2-5; D remains unclear. V lost 1 base and J lost 2, with 5 bases in between. Germline lookup yields CDR1 LGHDT and CDR2 YNNKEL (reference sequence). The CDR3 loop spans 13 amino acids. CDR3 DNA sequence: TGTGCCAGCAGCCAAGCTCGGCAAGAGACCCAGTACTTC. The encoded protein is CASSQARQETQYF.

This sequence joins TRBV7-2 and TRBJ2-3, with 15 bases lining up with TRBD2. Germline loops: CDR1 SGHTA, CDR2 FQGNSA. This CDR3 spans 18 amino acids. V shed 5 bases, J shed 2 bases, and the junction held 8 bases outside the gene matches. The CDR3 DNA is TGTGCCAGCAGCCGCCACGGGACTAGCGGGGGGACCACAGATACGCAGTATTTT. As protein: CASSRHGTSGGTTDTQYF.

J is TRBJ1-3 and V is TRBV10-3, with 10 bases lining up with TRBD1. Trimming at V came to 5 bases and at J to 3 bases, leaving 4 bases not matched to a gene. The CDR3 extends over 15 amino acids. In germline, CDR1 is ENHRY, CDR2 SYGVKD. The CDR3 sequence: CAISRQGARGNTIYF. The CDR3 nucleotides are TGTGCCATCAGTCGACAGGGGGCTCGTGGAAACACCATATATTTT.

DNA of the CDR3: TGTGCCAGCAGTTACCGCGGACAGGGGTCTTATGGCTACACCTTC. Residues: CASSYRGQGSYGYTF. The chain joins TRBV6-5 to TRBJ1-2; 9 nucleotides agree with TRBD1. Trimming took 2 bases from V and 5 from J; bases not matched to a gene: 6. CDR1 is MNHEY and CDR2 is SVGAGI in the germline V gene. The CDR3 spans 15 residues.

The rearrangement links TRBV19 to TRBJ1-1; TRBD1 is a possible D gene (6 bases). The CDR3 is 13 residues long. Looked up from germline, CDR1 is LNHDA and CDR2 is SQIVND (reference sequence). Trimming pared 9 bases from V and 3 bases from J, leaving 14 bases between. In DNA form, the CDR3 reads TGTGCCAGCGGCCGGTACAGGGACACTGAAGCTTTCTTT. Translated: CASGRYRDTEAFF.

This chain links TRBV6-5 with TRBJ2-7; 7 positions match TRBD1. Germline V gene lookup returns CDR1 MNHEY and CDR2 SVGAGI. CDR3 length: 14 amino acids. Trimming cost V 0 bases and J 5 bases; bases outside gene matches: 4. The CDR3 here is CASSYSGGEDEQYF. CDR3 sequence (DNA): TGTGCCAGCAGTTACTCAGGGGGCGAGGACGAGCAGTACTTC.

This rearrangement joins TRBV24-1 to TRBJ2-3; weak D call: TRBD2 (7 bases). V lost 2 bases and J lost 0, with 17 bases in between. The CDR3 runs to 18 residues. The germline V gene encodes CDR1 KGHDR and CDR2 SFDVKD. The CDR3 spells CATSDYPGGQRSTDTQYF. Here the CDR3 DNA reads TGTGCCACCAGTGATTACCCGGGGGGCCAACGGAGCACAGATACGCAGTATTTT.

With regard to this clone: This sample includes further DNA sequences coding for the same CDR3. The rearrangement joins TRBV12-3 or TRBV12-4 to TRBJ2-7; D is perhaps TRBD2 (5 bases). The germline V and J ends were trimmed by 6 bases and 4 bases, with 10 bases remaining between them. The CDR3 loop spans 12 amino acids. The CDR3 coding sequence is TGTGCCAGCAGCCCCACGGGATACGAGCAGTACTTC. Its translation: CASSPTGYEQYF.

The chain carries TRBV5-1 and TRBJ1-3; 7 bases are shared with TRBD1. V dropped 4 bases and J dropped 2; count of bases not matched to a gene: 3. Germline V lookup: CDR1 SGHRS, CDR2 YFSETQ. The CDR3 sequence is 14 residues long. The CDR3 sequence: CASSTTGTGNTIYF. CDR3 coding DNA: TGCGCCAGCAGCACGACAGGGACTGGAAACACCATATATTTT.

The J gene is TRBJ1-1, the V gene TRBV12-5, with TRBD1 as a possible D gene (6 bases). V was shortened by 7 bases and J by 3 bases, with 15 bases between the two germline ends. CDR1 and CDR2 (germline): LGHNT, FRNRAP. There are 14 residues in the CDR3. The CDR3 sequence: CASARGTGHTEAFF. The CDR3 DNA sequence: TGTGCTAGTGCCCGAGGCACAGGGCACACTGAAGCTTTCTTT. The full variable domain, completed using reference TRBV12-5 and TRBJ1-1, is DARVTQTPRHKVTEMGQEVTMRCQPILGHNTVFWYRQTMMQGLELLAYFRNRAPLDDSGMPKDRFSAEMPDATLATLKIQPSEPRDSAVYFCASARGTGHTEAFFGQGTRLTVV.

This clone was recorded a few times. This sequence joins TRBV2 and TRBJ1-2; D gene unclear. This CDR3 is 12 amino acids long. Germline V CDR1 and CDR2: SNHLY, FYNNEI. The ends were cut back, 1 base at V and 14 bases at J, with 14 bases in the middle. The CDR3 coding sequence is TGTGCCAGCAGTGAAGGCAGCCCCGGAGGGACCTTC. Protein: CASSEGSPGGTF. The full variable domain, completed using reference TRBV2 and TRBJ1-2, is EPEVTQTPSHQVTQMGQEVILRCVPISNHLYFYWYRQILGQKVEFLVSFYNNEISEKSEIFDDQFSVERPDGSNFTLKIRSTKLEDSAMYFCASSEGSPGGTFGSGTRLTVV.

The genes are TRBV7-2 and TRBJ2-4; tentatively, D is TRBD2 (5 bases). CDR3 length equals 13 residues. Germline CDR1 SGHTA, CDR2 FQGNSA. Trimming cost V 2 bases and J 8 bases, with 10 bases left between them. The CDR3 here is CASSLSGRDIQYF. CDR3 nucleotide sequence: TGTGCCAGCAGCTTAAGCGGTAGAGACATTCAGTACTTC.